The entry below describes one T cell receptor beta chain. As yet, its antigen is unknown. This sample is drawn from a study of shared clonotypes between healthy human individuals. The study's findings and limits: Limitation of the genetic and exposure-history diversity represented came from the few donors. It was observed that 5% to 6% of naive CD4 clonotypes were shared across a handful of donors. Researchers sampled blood only, noting tissue repertoires likely differ.

Naive CD8 cells were CD45RO-negative, positively selected for CCR7, excluding terminally differentiated effector memory CD45RA+ cells. Recent acute infections and vaccinations were absent in the healthy HIV-negative adult donors. Only in-frame clones appear in the TCRdb table, and some are missing; sequencing was by immunoSEQ multiplex PCR. This sample has about 1,900,000 clones, with approximately 94% found just once. This clonotype was sampled from a young man in good health. Sequenced input: naive CD8+ T cells sorted from blood.

This chain's CDR3 is CASRGTGYEYEQYF. The CDR3, as DNA: TGTGCCAGCAGGGGGACAGGGTATGAGTACGAGCAGTACTTC. The chain has TRBV2 and TRBJ2-7; 9 bases are shared with TRBD1. Trimming removed 6 bases from V and 4 bases from J; junction bases left unmatched: 7. The germline CDR1 and CDR2 sequences are SNHLY and FYNNEI. This CDR3 region has 14 residues.